This entry lists 15 T cell receptor beta chains sequenced from one sample in a study of blood T cell repertoires in COVID-19. Profiled with immunoSEQ multiplex PCR; TCRdb holds only in-frame clones, not every one. The sample lists about 110,000 clones; about 85% were seen once. Sequencing input: peripheral blood. These receptors all come from a man in his forties or fifties with acute or convalescent COVID-19.

The chain has TRBV2 and TRBJ1-1; 12 nucleotides match TRBD1. The CDR3 runs to 15 residues. CDR1 is SNHLY and CDR2 is FYNNEI in the germline V gene. V lost 3 bases and J lost 4; bases outside the gene matches: 3. CDR3 in amino acids: CASSEGQGAGTEAFF. CDR3 DNA: TGTGCCAGCAGTGAGGGACAGGGGGCTGGCACTGAAGCTTTCTTT.

This chain links TRBV15 with TRBJ1-1, with 11 positions matching TRBD1. The CDR3 has 16 amino acids. The V gene end was trimmed by 4 bases and the J gene end by 3 bases; junction bases not matched to a gene: 7. Germline values: CDR1 LNHNV, CDR2 YYDKDF (reference sequence). The CDR3 loop is CATSKTGTGGHTEAFF. CDR3 nucleotides: TGTGCCACCAGCAAAACCGGGACAGGGGGTCACACTGAAGCTTTCTTT.

The rearrangement uses TRBV5-4 and TRBJ1-1; D remains unclear. The germline V and J ends were trimmed by 0 bases and 1 base, with 10 bases remaining between them. The CDR3 has 15 amino acids. Germline V lookup: CDR1 SGHNT, CDR2 YYREEE (reference sequence). CDR3 protein: CASSLEAGPNTEAFF. Written as DNA, the CDR3 is TGTGCCAGCAGCTTGGAGGCAGGCCCGAACACTGAAGCTTTCTTT.

This clone appeared a few times. The V call is TRBV6-5, the J call TRBJ1-1; perhaps TRBD1 as D (5 bases). Germline V gene lookup returns CDR1 MNHEY and CDR2 SVGAGI. CDR3 size: 13 residues. Trimming took off 6 bases at V and 5 bases at J, with 13 bases between the two ends. The CDR3 region is CASSPGGFTEAFF. The CDR3, as DNA: TGTGCCAGCAGCCCCGGGGGGTTTACTGAAGCTTTCTTT.

V usage is TRBV19 and J usage is TRBJ2-2; possibly TRBD1 for D (5 bases). The V end lost 2 bases, the J end lost 2 bases, and 12 bases lay between the germline ends. This CDR3 region has 16 residues. CDR1 and CDR2 (germline): LNHDA, SQIVND (reference sequence). The CDR3 region is CASSILGAFNTGELFF. CDR3 bases: TGTGCCAGTAGTATACTAGGGGCGTTCAACACCGGGGAGCTGTTTTTT. Based on the CDR3 plus reference TRBV19 and TRBJ2-2, the full variable domain is DGGITQSPKYLFRKEGQNVTLSCEQNLNHDAMYWYRQDPGQGLRLIYYSQIVNDFQKGDIAEGYSVSREKKESFPLTVTSAQKNPTAFYLCASSILGAFNTGELFFGEGSRLTVL.

The chain joins TRBV6-1 to TRBJ1-2, with no clear D. The V end was cut by 2 bases, the J end by 4 bases, with 5 bases between. This CDR3 has 12 amino acids. Germline-derived CDR1 and CDR2 are MNHNS and SASEGT. The chain's CDR3 is CASSEIIYGYTF. CDR3 nucleotides: TGTGCCAGCAGTGAAATAATCTATGGCTACACCTTC.

The rearrangement joins TRBV5-6 to TRBJ1-3; D uncertain. Trimming took off 4 bases at V and 4 bases at J, with 6 bases between the two ends. The CDR3 is made up of 12 amino acids. Germline V gene lookup returns CDR1 SGHDT and CDR2 YYEEEE. The DNA for the CDR3 is TGTGCCAGCAGCGGGAGGGGAAACACCATATATTTT. This gives the protein CASSGRGNTIYF.

The chain joins TRBV6-5 to TRBJ2-7, with D tentatively TRBD1 (6 bases). CDR1 and CDR2 from the germline V gene are MNHEY and SVGAGI. The CDR3 spans 12 residues. V dropped 5 bases and J dropped 3 bases, with 8 bases sitting between them. DNA of the CDR3: TGTGCCAGCAGTACACAGGGCTACGAGCAGTACTTC. Residues: CASSTQGYEQYF.

The sample holds a few counts of this clone. CDR3 region: CASSPSGQAYNEQFF. The CDR3 DNA follows: TGTGCCAGCTCACCCTCGGGACAAGCCTACAATGAGCAGTTCTTC. The V call is TRBV18, the J call TRBJ2-1; D perhaps matches TRBD1 (6 bases). The germline V and J ends were trimmed by 3 bases and 2 bases, with 11 bases remaining between them. The V gene's germline CDR1 is KGHSH and CDR2 LQKENI. This CDR3 is built from 15 residues.

This chain uses TRBV10-3 with TRBJ1-2, with 8 positions matching TRBD1. J lost 8 bases, V lost 4 bases, and 3 bases had no gene match. The CDR3 runs to 12 residues. CDR1 ENHRY and CDR2 SYGVKD come from the germline V gene. CDR3 loop: CAISGTGFGYTF. DNA for the CDR3: TGTGCCATCAGTGGGACAGGGTTCGGCTACACCTTC.

The rearrangement links TRBV13 to TRBJ1-4; TRBD1 might be the D (5 bases). There are 14 residues in the CDR3. With 4 bases removed from V and 4 bases from J, the gap between germline ends came to 10 bases. Germline V lookup: CDR1 PRHDT, CDR2 FYEKMQ (reference sequence). Here the CDR3 DNA reads TGTGCCAGCAGCTCGCGCGGGGGTAATGAAAAACTGTTTTTT. This translates into CASSSRGGNEKLFF.

The chain is built from TRBV7-9 and TRBJ2-1; D not resolved. V gave up 1 base and J gave up 3 bases, with 7 bases separating them. The CDR3 spans 14 residues. CDR1 SEHNR and CDR2 FQNEAQ come from the germline V gene (reference sequence). CDR3 sequence reads: CASSLGGDYNEQFF. The CDR3, as DNA: TGTGCCAGCAGCTTAGGCGGAGACTACAATGAGCAGTTCTTC. Drawing the rest from reference TRBV7-9 and TRBJ2-1, the complete variable domain is DTGVSQNPRHKITKRGQNVTFRCDPISEHNRLYWYRQTLGQGPEFLTYFQNEAQLEKSRLLSDRFSAERPKGSFSTLEIQRTEQGDSAMYLCASSLGGDYNEQFFGPGTRLTVL.

The rearrangement joins TRBV19 to TRBJ1-6, with 7 bases aligning to TRBD1. Germline V gives CDR1 LNHDA, CDR2 SQIVND (reference sequence). The CDR3 runs to 15 residues. The J segment lost 7 bases and the V segment lost 5 bases, leaving 8 bases of the junction unmatched. As DNA, the CDR3 is TGTGCCAGTAGTTCATCAGGGGGGCAAAATTCACCCCTCCACTTT. Amino acids: CASSSSGGQNSPLHF.

The rearrangement uses TRBV2 and TRBJ1-2; 9 nucleotides agree with TRBD1. J gave up 4 bases and V 7 bases, and 4 bases lay outside the gene matches. Germline assignment: CDR1 SNHLY and CDR2 FYNNEI. The CDR3 runs to 13 residues. This CDR3 is CASILGQGYGYTF. CDR3 bases: TGTGCCAGCATCTTGGGACAGGGCTATGGCTACACCTTC. Drawing the rest from reference TRBV2 and TRBJ1-2, the complete variable domain is EPEVTQTPSHQVTQMGQEVILRCVPISNHLYFYWYRQILGQKVEFLVSFYNNEISEKSEIFDDQFSVERPDGSNFTLKIRSTKLEDSAMYFCASILGQGYGYTFGSGTRLTVV.

The rearrangement links TRBV27 to TRBJ2-1, with D possibly being TRBD1 (6 bases). V shed 5 bases and J shed 5 bases, with 19 bases lying between them. Germline CDR1 and CDR2: MNHEY and SMNVEV (reference sequence). This CDR3 spans 16 amino acids. This CDR3 is CASSPLGAGVNNEQFF. For the CDR3, the DNA is TGTGCCAGCAGTCCCCTCGGGGCAGGGGTAAACAATGAGCAGTTCTTC.